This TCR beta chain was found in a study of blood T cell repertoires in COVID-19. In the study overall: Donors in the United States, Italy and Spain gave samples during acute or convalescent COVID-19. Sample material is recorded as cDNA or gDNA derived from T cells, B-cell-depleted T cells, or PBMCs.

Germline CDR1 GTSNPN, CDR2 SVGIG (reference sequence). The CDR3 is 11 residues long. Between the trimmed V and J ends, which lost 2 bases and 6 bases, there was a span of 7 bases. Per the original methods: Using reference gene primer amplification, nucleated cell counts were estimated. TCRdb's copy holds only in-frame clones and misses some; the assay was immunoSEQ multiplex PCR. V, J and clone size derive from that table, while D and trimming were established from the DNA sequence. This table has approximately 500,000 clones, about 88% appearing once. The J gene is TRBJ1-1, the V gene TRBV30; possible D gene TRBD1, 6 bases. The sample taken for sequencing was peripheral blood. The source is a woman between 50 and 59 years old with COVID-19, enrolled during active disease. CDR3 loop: CAWSPGAEAFF. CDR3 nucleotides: TGTGCCTGGAGTCCAGGGGCTGAAGCTTTCTTT.